This TCR beta chain is from a study of shared clonotypes between healthy human individuals. Points from the study as a whole: Shared across several donors were around 5% of the naive CD4 clonotypes.

Samples underwent the assay at deep level. Evenly divided among several immunoSEQ plates was the genomic DNA of each subset. The DNA input per sorted-subset replicate PCR was about 0.2 ug, corresponding to 25,000 to 30,000 T cell genomes. The protocol was immunoSEQ multiplex PCR, while the TCRdb copy is restricted to in-frame clones and leaves out a portion. Of a few million clones in the sample, 90% to 95% were seen once. V was clipped by 5 bases and J by 4 bases, with 12 bases between them. Germline V gives CDR1 SEHNR, CDR2 FQNEAQ (reference sequence). This CDR3 region has 14 residues. A word on this clone: Its antigen is not known. Other DNA sequences of this sample code for an identical CDR3.

Naivety among CD8 cells was defined by CD45RO negativity and positive CCR7 selection, thereby excluding terminally differentiated effector memory CD45RA+ cells. The sample consisted of naive CD8+ T cells from PBMCs. This chain uses TRBV7-9 with TRBJ1-5, with D possibly being TRBD1 (5 bases). The receptor's source is a man aged 18 to 30 in good health. Some clones in this sample may be carry-over from other donors' samples. CDR3 amino acids: CASSGGGANQPQHF. CDR3 DNA sequence: TGTGCCAGCAGCGGCGGTGGGGCAAATCAGCCCCAGCATTTT.